This T cell receptor (beta chain) was captured by sequencing in a study of tissue T cells after allogeneic stem cell transplantation. Notes on the study in general: Within patients, tissue anatomy strongly shaped TCR repertoire composition.

This clone was seen only once. Antigen specificity is unknown. Here the gene names and germline are mouse. The read falls 1 residue short of the CDR3 end, and the missing part is taken from the germline J gene. Some clones are missing from TCRdb's copy, which holds only in-frame ones; the method was immunoSEQ multiplex PCR. The sample lists 40,000 to 50,000 clones, approximately 73% occurring once. V shed 4 bases and J 4 bases; nucleotides not matched to a gene: 1. CDR1 FNHDT and CDR2 SITEND come from the germline V gene (reference sequence). The CDR3 contains 12 residues. The chain uses TRBV19 and TRBJ1-1, with 7 bases matching TRBD1. This clonotype was obtained from a pool of C57BL/6 mice in good health. Sequences were obtained from sorted cells pooled from one or two spleens. The sequenced part of the CDR3 DNA is TGTGCCAGCAGTTGGGACAGCACAGAAGTCTTC. It is translated as CASSWDSTEVF. The complete CDR3 protein is CASSWDSTEVFF.